The entry that follows covers one T cell receptor beta chain sequence. Only in-frame clones appear in the TCRdb table, and some are missing; sequencing was by immunoSEQ multiplex PCR. The repertoire holds about 88,000 clones, roughly nine tenths seen once, with approximately 9% in the top ten. The data belong to a study of PD-L1 blockade in urothelial cancer. Study background: Blood analysis took place 3 weeks (second dose) and 6 weeks after treatment start.

Peripheral blood mononuclear cells were collected from every patient before and during treatment, yielding between 1 and 8 samples per patient. This CDR3 region has 17 residues. Unmatched junction bases numbered 17, after V lost 8 bases and J lost 5 bases. From germline, CDR1 is LGHNA and CDR2 YSLEER. The source of this sequence is a man aged 60-69 years with urothelial cancer. Material: PBMCs, obtained around atezolizumab (anti-PD-L1) treatment. The chain combines TRBV4-3 with TRBJ2-1, with TRBD2 matching 8 bases. The CDR3 region has the DNA TGCGCCAGCGCGAAACTCACTAGCGGTATGCACGACAATGAGCAGTTCTTC. It codes for CASAKLTSGMHDNEQFF.